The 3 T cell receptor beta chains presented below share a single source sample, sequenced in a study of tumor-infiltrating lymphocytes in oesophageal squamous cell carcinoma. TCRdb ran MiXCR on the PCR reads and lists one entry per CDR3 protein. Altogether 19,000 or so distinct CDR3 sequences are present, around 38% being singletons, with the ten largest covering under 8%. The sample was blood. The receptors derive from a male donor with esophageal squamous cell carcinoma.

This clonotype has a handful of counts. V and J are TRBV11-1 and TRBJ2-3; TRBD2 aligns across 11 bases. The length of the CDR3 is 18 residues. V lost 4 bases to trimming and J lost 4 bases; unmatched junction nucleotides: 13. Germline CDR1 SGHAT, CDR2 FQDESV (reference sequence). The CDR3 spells CASSSQALLAGVADTQYF. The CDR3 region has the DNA TGTGCCAGCAGCTCCCAGGCCTTACTAGCGGGAGTAGCAGATACGCAGTATTTT.

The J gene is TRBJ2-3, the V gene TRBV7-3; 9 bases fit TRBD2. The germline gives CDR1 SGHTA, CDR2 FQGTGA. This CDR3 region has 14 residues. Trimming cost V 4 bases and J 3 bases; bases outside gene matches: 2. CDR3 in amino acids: CASSSGLATDTQYF. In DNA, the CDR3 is TGTGCCAGCAGCTCCGGACTAGCGACAGATACGCAGTATTTT.

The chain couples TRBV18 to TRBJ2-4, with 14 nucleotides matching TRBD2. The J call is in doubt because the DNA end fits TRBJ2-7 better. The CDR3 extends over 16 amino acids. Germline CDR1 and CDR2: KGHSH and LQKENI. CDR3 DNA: TGTGCCAGCTCACCACGGGGACTAGCGGGGGCCTACGAGCAGTACTTC. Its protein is CASSPRGLAGAYEQYF.